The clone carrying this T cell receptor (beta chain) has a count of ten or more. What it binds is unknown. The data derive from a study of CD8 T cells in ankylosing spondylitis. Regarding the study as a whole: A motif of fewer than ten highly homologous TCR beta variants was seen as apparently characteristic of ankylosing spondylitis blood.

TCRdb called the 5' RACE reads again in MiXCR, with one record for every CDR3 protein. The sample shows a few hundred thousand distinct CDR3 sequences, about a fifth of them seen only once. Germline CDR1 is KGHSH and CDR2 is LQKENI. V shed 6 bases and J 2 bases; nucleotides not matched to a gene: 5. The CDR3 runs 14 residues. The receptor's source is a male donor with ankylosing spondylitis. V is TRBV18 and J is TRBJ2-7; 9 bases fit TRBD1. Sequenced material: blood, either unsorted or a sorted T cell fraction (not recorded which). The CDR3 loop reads CASSRGDRAYEQYF. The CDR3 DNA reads TGTGCCAGCTCGCGCGGGGACAGGGCCTACGAGCAGTACTTC.